Many counts were recorded for the clone carrying this TCR beta chain. RNA transcripts yielded amplified TCR beta CDR3 regions. TCR CDR3 regions were first amplified by RT-PCR with HTBI primers. From the multiplex PCR reads, TCRdb called clonotypes with MiXCR, one entry per CDR3 protein. Of some 490,000 distinct CDR3 sequences in the sample, 22% are singletons; the top ten hold approximately 49%. In the ophthalmopathy cohort, Clinical Activity Score was at least 3, NOSPECS grade at least 4, and duration under 3 months. Germline V gene data show CDR1 as MNHNS and CDR2 as SASEGT. The CDR3 spans 13 residues. Trimming removed 6 bases at V and 0 bases at J, with 8 bases between. This record belongs to a study of T cells in Graves' hyperthyroidism and ophthalmopathy.

The chain couples TRBV6-1 to TRBJ1-2; D call uncertain. The specimen was blood. The clonotype originates from a woman in her 70s with Graves' ophthalmopathy. The CDR3 nucleotides read TGTGCCAGCAGCAGGCCCCCTAACTATGGCTACACCTTC. Amino acid sequence: CASSRPPNYGYTF.